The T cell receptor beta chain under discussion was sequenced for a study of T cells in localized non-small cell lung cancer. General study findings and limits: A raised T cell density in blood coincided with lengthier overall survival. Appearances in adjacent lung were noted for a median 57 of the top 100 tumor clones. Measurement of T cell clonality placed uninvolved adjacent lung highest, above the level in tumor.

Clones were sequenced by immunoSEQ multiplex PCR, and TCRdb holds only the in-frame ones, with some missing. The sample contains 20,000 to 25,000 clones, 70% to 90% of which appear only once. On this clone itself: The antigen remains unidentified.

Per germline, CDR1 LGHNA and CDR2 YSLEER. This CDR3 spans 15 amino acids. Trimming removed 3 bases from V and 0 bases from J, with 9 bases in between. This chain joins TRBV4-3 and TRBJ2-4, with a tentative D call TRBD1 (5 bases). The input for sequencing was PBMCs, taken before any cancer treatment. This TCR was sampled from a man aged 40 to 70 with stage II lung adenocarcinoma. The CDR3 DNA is TGCGCCAGCAGCCAGACAGTTGTAGCCAAAAACATTCAGTACTTC. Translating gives CASSQTVVAKNIQYF.